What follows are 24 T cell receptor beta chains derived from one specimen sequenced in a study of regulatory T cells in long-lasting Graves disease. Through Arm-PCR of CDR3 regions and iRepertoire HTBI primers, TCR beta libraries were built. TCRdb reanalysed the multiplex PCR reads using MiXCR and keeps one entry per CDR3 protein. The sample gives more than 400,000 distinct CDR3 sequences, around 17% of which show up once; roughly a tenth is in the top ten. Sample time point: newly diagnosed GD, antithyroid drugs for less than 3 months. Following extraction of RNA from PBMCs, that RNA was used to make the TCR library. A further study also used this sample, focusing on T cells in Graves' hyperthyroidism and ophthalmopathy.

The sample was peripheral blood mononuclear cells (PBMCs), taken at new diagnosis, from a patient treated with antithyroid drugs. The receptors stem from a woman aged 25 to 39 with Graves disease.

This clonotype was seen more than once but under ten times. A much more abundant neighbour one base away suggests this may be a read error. The CDR3 coding sequence is TGTGCCAGCCCGGGAGGGGTTGGCTATGGCTACACCTTC. Translating gives CASPGGVGYGYTF. This chain connects TRBV2 to TRBJ1-2; tentative D call: TRBD1 (5 bases). The CDR3 contains 13 residues. The germline CDR1 and CDR2 sequences are SNHLY and FYNNEI. With 8 bases removed from V and 4 bases from J, the gap between germline ends came to 14 bases.

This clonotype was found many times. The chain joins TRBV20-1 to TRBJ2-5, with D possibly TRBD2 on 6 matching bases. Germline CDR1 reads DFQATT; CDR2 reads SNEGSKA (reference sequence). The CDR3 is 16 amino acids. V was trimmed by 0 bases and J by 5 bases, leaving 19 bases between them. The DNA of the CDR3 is TGCAGTGCTAGAGATCAGGGTAGCGGAAGTACGGAGACCCAGTACTTC. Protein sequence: CSARDQGSGSTETQYF.

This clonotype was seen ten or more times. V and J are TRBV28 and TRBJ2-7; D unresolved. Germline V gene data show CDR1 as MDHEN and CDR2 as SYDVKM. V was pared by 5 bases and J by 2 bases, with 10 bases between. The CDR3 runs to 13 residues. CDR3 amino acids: CASSIPTPYEQYF. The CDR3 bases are TGTGCCAGCAGTATCCCCACGCCCTACGAGCAGTACTTC.

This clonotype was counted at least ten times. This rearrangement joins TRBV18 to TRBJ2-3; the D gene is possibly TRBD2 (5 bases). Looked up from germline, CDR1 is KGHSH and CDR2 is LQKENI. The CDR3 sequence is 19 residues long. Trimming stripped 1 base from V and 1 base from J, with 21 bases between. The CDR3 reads CASSPLSGFKASGTDTQYF. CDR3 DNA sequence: TGTGCCAGCTCACCACTTTCGGGATTTAAAGCCTCGGGCACAGATACGCAGTATTTT.

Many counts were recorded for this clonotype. This chain's CDR3 is CASRAELTDTQYF. The CDR3 region has the DNA TGTGCCAGCAGAGCTGAACTCACAGATACGCAGTATTTT. The rearrangement links TRBV12-3 or TRBV12-4 to TRBJ2-3, with D unclear. V dropped 6 bases and J dropped 2 bases, with 9 bases sitting between them. The CDR3 sequence is 13 residues long.

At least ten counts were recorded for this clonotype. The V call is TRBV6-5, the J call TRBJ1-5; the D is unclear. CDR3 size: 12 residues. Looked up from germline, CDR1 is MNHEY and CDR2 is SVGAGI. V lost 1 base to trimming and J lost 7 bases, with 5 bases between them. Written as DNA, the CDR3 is TGTGCCAGCAGTTACTTGAGCCAGCCCCAGCATTTT. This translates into CASSYLSQPQHF.

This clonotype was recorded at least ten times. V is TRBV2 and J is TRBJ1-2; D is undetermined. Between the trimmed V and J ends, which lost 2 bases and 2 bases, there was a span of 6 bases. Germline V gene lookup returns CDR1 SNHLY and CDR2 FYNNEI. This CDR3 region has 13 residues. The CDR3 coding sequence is TGTGCCAGCAGTGAACATAAGAACTATGGCTACACCTTC. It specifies CASSEHKNYGYTF.

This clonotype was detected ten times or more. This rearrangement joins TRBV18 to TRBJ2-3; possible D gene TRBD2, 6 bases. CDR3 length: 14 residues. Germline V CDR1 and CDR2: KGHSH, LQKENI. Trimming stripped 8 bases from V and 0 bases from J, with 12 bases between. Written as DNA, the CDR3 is TGTGCCAGCGCAAGCGGGTCTAGCACAGATACGCAGTATTTT. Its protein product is CASASGSSTDTQYF.

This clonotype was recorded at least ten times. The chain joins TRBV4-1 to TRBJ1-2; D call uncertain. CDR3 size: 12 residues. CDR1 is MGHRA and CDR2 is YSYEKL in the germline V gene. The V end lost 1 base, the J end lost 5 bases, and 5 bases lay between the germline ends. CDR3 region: CASSQAGYGYTF. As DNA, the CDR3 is TGCGCCAGCAGCCAAGCCGGGTATGGCTACACCTTC.

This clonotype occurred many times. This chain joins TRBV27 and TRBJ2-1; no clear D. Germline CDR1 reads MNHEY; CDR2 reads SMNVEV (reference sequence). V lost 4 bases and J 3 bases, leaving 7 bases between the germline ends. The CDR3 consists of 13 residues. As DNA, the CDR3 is TGTGCCAGCAGTTCGGACGACTACAATGAGCAGTTCTTC. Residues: CASSSDDYNEQFF.

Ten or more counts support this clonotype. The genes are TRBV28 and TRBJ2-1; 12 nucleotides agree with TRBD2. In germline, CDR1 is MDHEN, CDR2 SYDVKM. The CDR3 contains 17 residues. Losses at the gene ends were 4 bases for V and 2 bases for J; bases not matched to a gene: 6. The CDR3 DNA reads TGTGCCAGCAGTTCCCCCCCTAGCGGGAGGGCCTACAATGAGCAGTTCTTC. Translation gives CASSSPPSGRAYNEQFF.

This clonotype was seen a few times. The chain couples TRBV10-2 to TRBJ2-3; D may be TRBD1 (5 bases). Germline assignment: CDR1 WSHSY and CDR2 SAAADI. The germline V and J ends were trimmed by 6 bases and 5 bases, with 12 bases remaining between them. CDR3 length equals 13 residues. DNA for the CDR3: TGCGCCAGCAGGCGGCAGGGAAGAGATACGCAGTATTTT. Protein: CASRRQGRDTQYF.

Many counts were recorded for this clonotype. CDR3 loop: CSASWGAARGLSTEAFF. In DNA form, the CDR3 reads TGCAGTGCGAGCTGGGGAGCGGCTAGGGGGTTGAGCACTGAAGCTTTCTTT. The genes are TRBV20-1 and TRBJ1-1; possibly TRBD1 for D (6 bases). Germline CDR1 is DFQATT and CDR2 is SNEGSKA (reference sequence). Trimming removed 6 bases at V and 4 bases at J, with 27 bases between. The CDR3 spans 17 residues.

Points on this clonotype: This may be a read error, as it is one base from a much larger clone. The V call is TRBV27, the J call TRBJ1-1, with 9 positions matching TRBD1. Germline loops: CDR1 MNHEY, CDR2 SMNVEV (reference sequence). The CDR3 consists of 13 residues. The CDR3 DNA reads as TGTGCCAGCAGTCCAGGACAGGGGATAGCGGCTTCCTTT. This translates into CASSPGQGIAASF.

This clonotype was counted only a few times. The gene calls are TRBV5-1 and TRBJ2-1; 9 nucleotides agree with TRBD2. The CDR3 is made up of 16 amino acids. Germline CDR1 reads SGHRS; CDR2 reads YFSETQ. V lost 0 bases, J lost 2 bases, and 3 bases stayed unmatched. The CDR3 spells CASSLAVAGAYNEQFF. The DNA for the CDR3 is TGCGCCAGCAGCTTGGCCGTAGCGGGAGCCTACAATGAGCAGTTCTTC. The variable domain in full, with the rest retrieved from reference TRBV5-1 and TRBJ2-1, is KAGVTQTPRYLIKTRGQQVTLSCSPISGHRSVSWYQQTPGQGLQFLFEYFSETQRNKGNFPGRFSGRQFSNSRSEMNVSTLELGDSALYLCASSLAVAGAYNEQFFGPGTRLTVL.

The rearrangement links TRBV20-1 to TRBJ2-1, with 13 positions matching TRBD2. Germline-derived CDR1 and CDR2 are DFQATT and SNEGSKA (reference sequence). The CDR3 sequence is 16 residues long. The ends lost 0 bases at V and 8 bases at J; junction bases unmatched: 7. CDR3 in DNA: TGCAGTGCTAGAGATCGAGGACTAGCGGGAGTACATGAGCAGTTCTTC. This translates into CSARDRGLAGVHEQFF.

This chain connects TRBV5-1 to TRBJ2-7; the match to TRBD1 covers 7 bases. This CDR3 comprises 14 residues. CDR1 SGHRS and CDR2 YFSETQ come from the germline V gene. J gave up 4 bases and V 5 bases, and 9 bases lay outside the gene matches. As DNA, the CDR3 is TGCGCCAGCAGAGCAACAGGGGACACGTACGAGCAGTACTTC. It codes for CASRATGDTYEQYF.

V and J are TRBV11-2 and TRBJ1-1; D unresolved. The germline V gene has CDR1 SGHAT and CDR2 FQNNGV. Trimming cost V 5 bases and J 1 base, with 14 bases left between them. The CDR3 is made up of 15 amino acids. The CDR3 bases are TGTGCCAGCAGCCAGGACCCCATTAAGAACACTGAAGCTTTCTTT. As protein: CASSQDPIKNTEAFF.

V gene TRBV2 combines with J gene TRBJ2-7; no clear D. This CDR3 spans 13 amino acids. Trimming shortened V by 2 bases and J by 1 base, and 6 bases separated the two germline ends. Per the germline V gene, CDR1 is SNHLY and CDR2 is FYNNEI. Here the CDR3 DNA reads TGTGCCAGCAGTGAAATGCGGTCCTACGAGCAGTACTTC. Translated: CASSEMRSYEQYF.

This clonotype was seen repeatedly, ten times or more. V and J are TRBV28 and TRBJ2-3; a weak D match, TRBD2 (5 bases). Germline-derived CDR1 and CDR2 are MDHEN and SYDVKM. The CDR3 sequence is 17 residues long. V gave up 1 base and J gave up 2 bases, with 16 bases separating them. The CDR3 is CASSLFAHGDHTDTQYF. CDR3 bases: TGTGCCAGCAGTTTATTCGCTCACGGGGATCACACAGATACGCAGTATTTT.

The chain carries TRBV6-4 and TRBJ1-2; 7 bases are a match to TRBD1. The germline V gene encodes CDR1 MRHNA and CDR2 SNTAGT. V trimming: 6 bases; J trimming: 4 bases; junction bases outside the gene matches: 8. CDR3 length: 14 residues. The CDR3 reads CASSGRGQSYGYTF. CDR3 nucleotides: TGTGCCAGCAGCGGGAGGGGGCAGAGCTATGGCTACACCTTC.

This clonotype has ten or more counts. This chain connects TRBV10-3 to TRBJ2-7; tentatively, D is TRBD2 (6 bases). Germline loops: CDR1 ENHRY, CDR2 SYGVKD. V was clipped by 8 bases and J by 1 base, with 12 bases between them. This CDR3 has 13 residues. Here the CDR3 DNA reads TGTGCCATCGGCGGGACCGAATCCTACGAGCAGTACTTC. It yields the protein CAIGGTESYEQYF.

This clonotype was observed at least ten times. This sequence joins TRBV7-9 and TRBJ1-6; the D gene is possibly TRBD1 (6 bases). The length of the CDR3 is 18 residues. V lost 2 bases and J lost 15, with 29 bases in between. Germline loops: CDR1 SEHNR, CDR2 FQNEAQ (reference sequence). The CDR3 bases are TGTGCCAGCAGCTTATCCCCCATCACCCAGGGGCCCCCTCGAGGCCTCCACTTT. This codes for CASSLSPITQGPPRGLHF.

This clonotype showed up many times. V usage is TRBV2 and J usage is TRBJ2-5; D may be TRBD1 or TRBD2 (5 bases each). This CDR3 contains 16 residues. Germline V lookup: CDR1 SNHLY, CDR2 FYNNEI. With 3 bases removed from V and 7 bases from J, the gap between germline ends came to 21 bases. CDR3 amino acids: CASSDEGPGVEGTQYF. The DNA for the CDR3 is TGTGCCAGCAGTGACGAGGGGCCGGGTGTCGAAGGGACCCAGTACTTC.